These 4 T cell receptor beta chains came from one sample sequenced in a study of T cells in Graves' hyperthyroidism and ophthalmopathy. Using RNA transcripts as the source, TCR beta CDR3 regions were amplified. Researchers ran a first-round RT-PCR on the TCR CDR3 using the HTBI primer set. Each CDR3 protein is one row after TCRdb ran MiXCR on the multiplex PCR reads. This table holds some 510,000 distinct CDR3 sequences, roughly 20% found once. Sequencing was performed on blood. These receptors all come from a man aged 18 to 30 with Graves' hyperthyroidism.

The rearrangement uses TRBV4-1 and TRBJ2-2; TRBD1 or TRBD2 may be the D gene (6 bases each). Between the trimmed V and J ends, which lost 1 base and 0 bases, there was a span of 9 bases. The CDR3 has 16 residues. Germline loops: CDR1 MGHRA, CDR2 YSYEKL. CDR3 nucleotides: TGCGCCAGCAGCCAAGCCGGGGGCGCGAACACCGGGGAGCTGTTTTTT. This encodes CASSQAGGANTGELFF.

This clonotype was observed many times. This sequence joins TRBV6-5 and TRBJ1-2; D not certain. The CDR3 contains 13 residues. The germline V gene encodes CDR1 MNHEY and CDR2 SVGAGI. Trimming shortened V by 5 bases and J by 3 bases, and 10 bases separated the two germline ends. The CDR3 bases are TGTGCCAGCAGTAACGGGCTGTACTATGGCTACACCTTC. It specifies CASSNGLYYGYTF.

At least ten counts were recorded for this clonotype. The rearrangement uses TRBV18 and TRBJ2-7; 8 bases are a match to TRBD1. The trim removed 6 bases at V and 4 bases at J, leaving 8 bases unmatched. Germline lookup yields CDR1 KGHSH and CDR2 LQKENI. This CDR3 has 14 residues. CDR3 sequence: CASSATDREYEQYF. The CDR3 region has the DNA TGTGCCAGCTCGGCCACGGACAGGGAGTACGAGCAGTACTTC.

This clonotype was recorded at least ten times. The V gene is TRBV28, the J gene TRBJ1-5; TRBD1 matches 7 bases. Germline loops: CDR1 MDHEN, CDR2 SYDVKM. This CDR3 has 16 amino acids. Trimming removed 4 bases from V and 3 bases from J; junction bases left unmatched: 9. Written as DNA, the CDR3 is TGTGCCAGCAGTTACATCGACAGGGCGGTCAATCAGCCCCAGCATTTT. Its protein is CASSYIDRAVNQPQHF.